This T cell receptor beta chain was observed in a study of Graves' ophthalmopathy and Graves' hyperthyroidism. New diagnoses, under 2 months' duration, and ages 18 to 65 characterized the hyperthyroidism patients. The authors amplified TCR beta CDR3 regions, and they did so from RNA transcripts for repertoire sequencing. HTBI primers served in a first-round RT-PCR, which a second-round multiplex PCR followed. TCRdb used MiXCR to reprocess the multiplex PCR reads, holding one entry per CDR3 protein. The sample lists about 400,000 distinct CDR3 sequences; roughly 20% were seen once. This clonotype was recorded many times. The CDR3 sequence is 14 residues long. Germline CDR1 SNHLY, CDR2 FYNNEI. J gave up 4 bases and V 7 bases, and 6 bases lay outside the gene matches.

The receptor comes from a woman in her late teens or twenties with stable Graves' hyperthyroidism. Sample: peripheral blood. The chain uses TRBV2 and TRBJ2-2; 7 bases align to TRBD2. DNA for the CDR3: TGTGCCAGCATCCAACTAGCGTCCACCGGGGAGCTGTTTTTT. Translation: CASIQLASTGELFF.